This T cell receptor beta chain came from a study of blood T cells in healthy people across ages. This CDR3 region has 16 residues. The ends lost 6 bases at V and 3 bases at J; junction bases unmatched: 10. A second PCR, run for roughly 7 to 11 cycles, used a sample-barcoded 5' primer plus a J-beta primer mix. TCRdb ran MiXCR on the 5' RACE reads and lists one entry per CDR3 protein. The sample consists of 700,000 or so distinct CDR3 sequences, roughly 20% of them appearing once. The clonotype originates from a man between 65 and 85 years old in good health. The V gene is TRBV12-3 or TRBV12-4, the J gene TRBJ2-3; 9 nucleotides match TRBD2. Sequenced material: blood. The CDR3 DNA reads as TGTGCCAGCAGGCAGGGAAACCTAGCGGGGACAGATACGCAGTATTTT. Translation: CASRQGNLAGTDTQYF.